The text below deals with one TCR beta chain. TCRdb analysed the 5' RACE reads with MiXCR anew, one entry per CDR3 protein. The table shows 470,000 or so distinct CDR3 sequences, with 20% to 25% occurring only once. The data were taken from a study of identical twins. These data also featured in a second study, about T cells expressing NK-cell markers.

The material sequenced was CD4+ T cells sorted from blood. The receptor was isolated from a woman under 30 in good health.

CDR3 sequence: CASSEASGNTGELFF. CDR3 nucleotides: TGTGCCAGCAGTGAAGCTAGCGGGAACACCGGGGAGCTGTTTTTT. The gene calls are TRBV6-1 and TRBJ2-2; D perhaps matches TRBD2 (6 bases). The CDR3 totals 15 residues. V lost 0 bases and J lost 1, with 6 bases in between. Germline V gene data show CDR1 as MNHNS and CDR2 as SASEGT.